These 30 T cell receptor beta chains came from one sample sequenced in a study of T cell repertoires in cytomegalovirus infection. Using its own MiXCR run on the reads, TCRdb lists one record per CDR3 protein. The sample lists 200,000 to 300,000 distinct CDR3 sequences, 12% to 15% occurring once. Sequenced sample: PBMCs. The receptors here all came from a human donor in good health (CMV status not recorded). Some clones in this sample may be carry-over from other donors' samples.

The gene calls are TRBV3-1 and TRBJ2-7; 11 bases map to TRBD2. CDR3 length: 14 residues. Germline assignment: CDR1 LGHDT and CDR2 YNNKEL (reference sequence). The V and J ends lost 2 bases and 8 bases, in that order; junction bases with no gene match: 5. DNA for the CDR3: TGTGCCAGCAGCCAACCGGCTAGCGGGAGGAAGCAGTACTTC. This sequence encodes CASSQPASGRKQYF.

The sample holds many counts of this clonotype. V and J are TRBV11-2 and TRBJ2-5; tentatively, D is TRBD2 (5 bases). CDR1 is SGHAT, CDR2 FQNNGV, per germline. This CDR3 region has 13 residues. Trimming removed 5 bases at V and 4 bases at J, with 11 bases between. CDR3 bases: TGTGCCAGCAGCGTGGGAGCCGGAGAGACCCAGTACTTC. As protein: CASSVGAGETQYF.

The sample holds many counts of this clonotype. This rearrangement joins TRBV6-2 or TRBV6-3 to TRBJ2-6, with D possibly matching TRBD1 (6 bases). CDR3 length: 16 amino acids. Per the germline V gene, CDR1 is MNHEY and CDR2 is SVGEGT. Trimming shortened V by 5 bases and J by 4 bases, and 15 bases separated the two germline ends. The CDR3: CASSSTGSPGANVLTF. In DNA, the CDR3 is TGTGCCAGCAGTAGTACAGGGAGTCCCGGGGCCAACGTCCTGACTTTC.

This CDR3 reads CSCRRDSINTEAFF. In DNA, the CDR3 is TGCAGCTGTCGCCGGGACAGCATTAACACTGAAGCTTTCTTT. The chain recombines TRBV29-1 with TRBJ1-1; TRBD1 agrees at 7 bases. V lost 8 bases, J lost 2 bases, and 11 bases stayed unmatched. Germline lookup yields CDR1 SQVTM and CDR2 ANQGSEA. The CDR3 has 14 amino acids.

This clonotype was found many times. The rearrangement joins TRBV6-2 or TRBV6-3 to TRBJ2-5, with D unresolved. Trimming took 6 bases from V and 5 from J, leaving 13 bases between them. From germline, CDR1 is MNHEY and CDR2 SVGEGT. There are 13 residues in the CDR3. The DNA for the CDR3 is TGTGCCAGCAGCCGAGCCTTGGATGAGACCCAGTACTTC. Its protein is CASSRALDETQYF.

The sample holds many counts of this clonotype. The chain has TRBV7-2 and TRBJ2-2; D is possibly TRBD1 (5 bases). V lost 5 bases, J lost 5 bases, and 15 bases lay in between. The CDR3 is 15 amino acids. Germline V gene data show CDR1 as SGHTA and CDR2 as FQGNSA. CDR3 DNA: TGTGCCAGCAGCCCGGCCCAGGGAAGGACCGGGGAGCTGTTTTTT. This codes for CASSPAQGRTGELFF. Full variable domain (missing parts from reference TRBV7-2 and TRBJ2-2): GAGVSQSPSNKVTEKGKDVELRCDPISGHTALYWYRQSLGQGLEFLIYFQGNSAPDKSGLPSDRFSAERTGGSVSTLTIQRTQQEDSAVYLCASSPAQGRTGELFFGEGSRLTVL.

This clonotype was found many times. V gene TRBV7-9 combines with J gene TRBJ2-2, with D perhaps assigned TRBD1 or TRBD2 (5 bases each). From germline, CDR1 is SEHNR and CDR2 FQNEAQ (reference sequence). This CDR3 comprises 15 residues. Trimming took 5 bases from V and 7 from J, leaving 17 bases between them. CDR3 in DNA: TGTGCCAGCAGCCTCGGGACCATCAACGACGGGGAGCTGTTTTTT. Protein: CASSLGTINDGELFF.

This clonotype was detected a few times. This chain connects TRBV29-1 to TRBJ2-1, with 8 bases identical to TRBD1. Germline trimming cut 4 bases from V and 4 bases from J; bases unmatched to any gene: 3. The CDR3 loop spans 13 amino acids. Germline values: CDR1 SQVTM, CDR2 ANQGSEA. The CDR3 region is CSVATGGYNEQFF. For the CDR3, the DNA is TGCAGCGTTGCTACAGGGGGTTACAATGAGCAGTTCTTC.

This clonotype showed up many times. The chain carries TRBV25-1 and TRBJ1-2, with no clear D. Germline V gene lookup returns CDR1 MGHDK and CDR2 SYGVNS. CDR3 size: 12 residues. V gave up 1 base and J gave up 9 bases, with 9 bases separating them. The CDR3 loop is CASSESAVSYTF. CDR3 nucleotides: TGTGCCAGCAGTGAATCAGCAGTTAGCTACACCTTC.

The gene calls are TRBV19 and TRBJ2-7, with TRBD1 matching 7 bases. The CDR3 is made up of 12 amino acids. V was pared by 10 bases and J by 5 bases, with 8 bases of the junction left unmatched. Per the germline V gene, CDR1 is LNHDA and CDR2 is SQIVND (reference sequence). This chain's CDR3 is CATQGLRNEQYF. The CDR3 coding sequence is TGTGCCACACAGGGGTTACGGAACGAGCAGTACTTC.

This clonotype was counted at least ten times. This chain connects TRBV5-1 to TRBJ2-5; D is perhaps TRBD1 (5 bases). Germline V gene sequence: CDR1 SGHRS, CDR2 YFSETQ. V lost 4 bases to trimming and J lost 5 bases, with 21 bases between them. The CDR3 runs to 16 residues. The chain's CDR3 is CASSTRQTLMMETQYF. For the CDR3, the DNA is TGCGCCAGCAGCACCCGACAGACCCTTATGATGGAGACCCAGTACTTC. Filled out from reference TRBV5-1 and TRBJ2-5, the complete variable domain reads KAGVTQTPRYLIKTRGQQVTLSCSPISGHRSVSWYQQTPGQGLQFLFEYFSETQRNKGNFPGRFSGRQFSNSRSEMNVSTLELGDSALYLCASSTRQTLMMETQYFGPGTRLLVL.

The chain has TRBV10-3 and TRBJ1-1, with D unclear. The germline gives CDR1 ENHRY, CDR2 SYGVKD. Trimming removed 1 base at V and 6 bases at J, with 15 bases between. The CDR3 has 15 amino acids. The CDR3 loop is CAISEFRMGIAEAFF. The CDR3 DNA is TGTGCCATCAGTGAGTTCCGAATGGGGATCGCTGAAGCTTTCTTT.

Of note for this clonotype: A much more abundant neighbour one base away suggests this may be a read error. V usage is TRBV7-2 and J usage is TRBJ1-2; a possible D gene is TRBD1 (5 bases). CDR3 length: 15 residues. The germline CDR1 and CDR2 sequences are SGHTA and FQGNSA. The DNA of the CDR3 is TGTGCCAACAGCTTAGAGGGACCAATGGCCTATGGCTACACCTTC. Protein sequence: CANSLEGPMAYGYTF.

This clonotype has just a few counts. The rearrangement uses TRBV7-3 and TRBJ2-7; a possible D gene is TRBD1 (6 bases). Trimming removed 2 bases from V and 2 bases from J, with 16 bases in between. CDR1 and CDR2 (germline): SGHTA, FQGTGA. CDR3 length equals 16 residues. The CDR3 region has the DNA TGTGCCAGCAGCTTAGCCGGCACAGGACAGCCCTACGAGCAGTACTTC. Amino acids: CASSLAGTGQPYEQYF.

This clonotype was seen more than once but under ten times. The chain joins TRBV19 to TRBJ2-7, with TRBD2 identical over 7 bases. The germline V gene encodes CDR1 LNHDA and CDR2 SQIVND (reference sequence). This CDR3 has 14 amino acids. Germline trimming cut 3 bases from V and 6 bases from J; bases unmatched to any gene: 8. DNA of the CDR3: TGTGCCAGTAGTATGGCGCAGCGGGGCGGCGAGCAGTACTTC. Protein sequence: CASSMAQRGGEQYF.

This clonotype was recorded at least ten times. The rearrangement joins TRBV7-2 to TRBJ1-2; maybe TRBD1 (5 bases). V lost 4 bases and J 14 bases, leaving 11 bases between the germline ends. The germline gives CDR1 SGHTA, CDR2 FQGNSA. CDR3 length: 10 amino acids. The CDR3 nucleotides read TGTGCCAGCAGCTGGGACGTAAGGACCTTC. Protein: CASSWDVRTF.

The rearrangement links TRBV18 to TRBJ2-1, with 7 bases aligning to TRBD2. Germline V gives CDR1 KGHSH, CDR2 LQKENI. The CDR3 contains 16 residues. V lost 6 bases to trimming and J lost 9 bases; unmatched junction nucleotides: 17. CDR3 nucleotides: TGTGCCAGCTCCCCTACCCGGCAGCGGGGCGGGGGTGAGCAGTTCTTC. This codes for CASSPTRQRGGGEQFF.

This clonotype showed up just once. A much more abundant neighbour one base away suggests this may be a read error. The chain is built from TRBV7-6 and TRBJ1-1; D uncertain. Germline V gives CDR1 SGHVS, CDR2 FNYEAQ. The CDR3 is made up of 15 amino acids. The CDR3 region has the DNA TGTGCCAGCAGCTTAGTAGCCGGAGCGAACACTGAAGATTTCTTT. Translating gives CASSLVAGANTEDFF.

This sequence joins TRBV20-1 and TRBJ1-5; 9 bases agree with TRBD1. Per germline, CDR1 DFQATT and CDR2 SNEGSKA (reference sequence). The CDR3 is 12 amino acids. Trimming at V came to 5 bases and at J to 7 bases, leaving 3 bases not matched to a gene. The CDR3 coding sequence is TGCAGTGCTGGGGACAGGGACCAGCCCCAGCATTTT. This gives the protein CSAGDRDQPQHF.

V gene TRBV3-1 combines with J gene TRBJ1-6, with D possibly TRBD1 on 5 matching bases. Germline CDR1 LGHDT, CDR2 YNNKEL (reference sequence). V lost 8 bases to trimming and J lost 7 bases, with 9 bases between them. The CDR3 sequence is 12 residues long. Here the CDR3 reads CASQGSNSPLHF. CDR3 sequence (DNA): TGTGCCAGCCAGGGATCAAATTCACCCCTCCACTTT.

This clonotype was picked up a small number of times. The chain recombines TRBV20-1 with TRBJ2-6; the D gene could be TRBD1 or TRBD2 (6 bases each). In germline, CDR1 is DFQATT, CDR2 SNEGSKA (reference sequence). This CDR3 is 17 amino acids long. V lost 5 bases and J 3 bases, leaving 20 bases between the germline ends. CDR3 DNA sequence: TGCAGTGCTCAAAAAGGGGGGTGGGGTGGTGGGGCCAACGTCCTGACTTTC. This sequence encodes CSAQKGGWGGGANVLTF.

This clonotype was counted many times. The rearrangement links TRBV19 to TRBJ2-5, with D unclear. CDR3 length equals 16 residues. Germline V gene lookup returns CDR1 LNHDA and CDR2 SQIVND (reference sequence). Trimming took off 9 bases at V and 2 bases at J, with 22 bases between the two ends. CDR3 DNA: TGTGCCAGAGCTATTCATCTAATCCGTCGGCAAGAGACCCAGTACTTC. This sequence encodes CARAIHLIRRQETQYF. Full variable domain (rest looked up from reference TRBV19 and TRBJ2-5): DGGITQSPKYLFRKEGQNVTLSCEQNLNHDAMYWYRQDPGQGLRLIYYSQIVNDFQKGDIAEGYSVSREKKESFPLTVTSAQKNPTAFYLCARAIHLIRRQETQYFGPGTRLLVL.

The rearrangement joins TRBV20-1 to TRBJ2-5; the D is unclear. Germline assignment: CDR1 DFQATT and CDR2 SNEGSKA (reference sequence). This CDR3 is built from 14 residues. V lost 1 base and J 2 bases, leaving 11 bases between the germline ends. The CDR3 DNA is TGCAGTGCTAGAGCGGGCCAGAATCAAGAGACCCAGTACTTC. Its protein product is CSARAGQNQETQYF.

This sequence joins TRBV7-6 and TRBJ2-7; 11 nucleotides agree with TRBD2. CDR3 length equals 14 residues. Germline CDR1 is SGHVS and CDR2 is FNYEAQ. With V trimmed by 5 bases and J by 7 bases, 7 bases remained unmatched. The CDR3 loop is CASSPGLAGGEQYF. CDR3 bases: TGTGCCAGCAGCCCAGGACTAGCGGGTGGAGAGCAGTACTTC.

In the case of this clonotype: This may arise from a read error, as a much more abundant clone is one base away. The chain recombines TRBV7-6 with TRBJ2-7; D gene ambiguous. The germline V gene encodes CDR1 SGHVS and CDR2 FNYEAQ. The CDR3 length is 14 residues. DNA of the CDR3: TGTGCCAGCAGCTTAGGATCGATCTCCCACGAGCAGTACTTC. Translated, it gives CASSLGSISHEQYF.

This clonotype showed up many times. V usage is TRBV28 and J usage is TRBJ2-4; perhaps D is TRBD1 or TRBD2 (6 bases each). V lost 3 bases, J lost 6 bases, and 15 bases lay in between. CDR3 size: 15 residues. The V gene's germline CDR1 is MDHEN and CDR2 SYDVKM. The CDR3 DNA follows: TGTGCCAGCAGTTTTGCCGGGGGCAGGGGAAACATTCAGTACTTC. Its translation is CASSFAGGRGNIQYF.

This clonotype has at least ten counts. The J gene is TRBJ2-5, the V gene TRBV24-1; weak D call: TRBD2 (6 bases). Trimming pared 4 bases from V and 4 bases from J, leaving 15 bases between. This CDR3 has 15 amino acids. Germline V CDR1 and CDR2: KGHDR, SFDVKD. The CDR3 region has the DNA TGTGCCACCAGTGAGCATCTCGGGAGTGGAGAGACCCAGTACTTC. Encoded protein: CATSEHLGSGETQYF.

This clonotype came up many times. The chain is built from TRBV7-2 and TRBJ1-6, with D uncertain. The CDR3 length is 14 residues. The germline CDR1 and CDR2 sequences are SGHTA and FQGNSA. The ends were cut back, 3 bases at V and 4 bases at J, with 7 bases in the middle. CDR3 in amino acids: CASSFEPYNSPLHF. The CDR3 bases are TGTGCCAGCAGCTTCGAACCTTATAATTCACCCCTCCACTTT.

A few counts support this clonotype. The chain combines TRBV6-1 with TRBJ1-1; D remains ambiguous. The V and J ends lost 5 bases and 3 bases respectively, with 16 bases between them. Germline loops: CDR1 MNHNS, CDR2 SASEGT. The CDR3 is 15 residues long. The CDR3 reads CASSFHSRVHTEAFF. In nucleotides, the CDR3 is TGTGCCAGCAGTTTCCATTCCCGGGTCCACACTGAAGCTTTCTTT.

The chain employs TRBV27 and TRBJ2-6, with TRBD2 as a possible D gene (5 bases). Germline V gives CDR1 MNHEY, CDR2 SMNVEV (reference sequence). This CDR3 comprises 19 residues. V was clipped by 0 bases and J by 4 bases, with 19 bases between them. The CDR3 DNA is TGTGCCAGCAGTTTATCAAGAGGTCCGTCCGGCGGGGGGGCCAACGTCCTGACTTTC. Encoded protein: CASSLSRGPSGGGANVLTF.